Detailed here is one TCR beta chain. Antigen: not known. One end of the junction fails to match germline, which may point to a read error. The record originates from a study of cytomegalovirus exposure and HLA in healthy donors. About the research overall: HLA-typed donors were the source of about 85 million unique TCRs, which an early data release held.

With 60 Vbeta and 13 Jbeta primers, the PCR was carried out. Produced via immunoSEQ multiplex PCR; TCRdb's table is partial and in-frame only. The sample includes about 160,000 clones, around 78% of them seen just once. The study's findings and limits: Later analysis identified a missense DCLRE1C variant that was linked to TCR beta V- and J-gene trimming. Most of the TCR beta V segments (in an earlier analysis) were productive either about 87% or about 30% of the time. TCR beta sequences reportedly predicted the HLA-A and HLA-B alleles of most subjects accurately.

CDR3 length equals 14 residues. Germline V lookup: CDR1 SSHAT, CDR2 FNYEAQ (reference sequence). The rearrangement links TRBV7-7 to TRBJ2-5; unclear D gene. What was sequenced was PBMCs. The receptor comes from a woman aged 40-49 years in good health and CMV-seronegative. The DNA for the CDR3 is TGTGCTAGCAGCTTAAGTCCCTTCGGAGAGACCCAGTACTTC. It yields the protein CASSLSPFGETQYF.